The 15 T cell receptor beta chains below all came from one sample that was sequenced in a study of cytomegalovirus exposure and HLA in healthy donors. Primers: 60 Vbeta forward and 13 Jbeta reverse. This table comes from immunoSEQ multiplex PCR, and its TCRdb copy is limited to in-frame clones, with some not included. The sample consists of tens of thousands of clones, 77% of them appearing once. The specimen was PBMCs. All receptors come from a female donor in good health and CMV-seronegative.

J is TRBJ2-7 and V is TRBV5-6; 8 bases agree with TRBD1. V was clipped by 6 bases and J by 3 bases; unmatched bases: 11. Per germline, CDR1 SGHDT and CDR2 YYEEEE. The CDR3 runs 15 residues. This chain's CDR3 is CASTPTGGTFYEQYF. The CDR3 bases are TGTGCCAGCACCCCAACAGGGGGAACGTTCTACGAGCAGTACTTC.

This clone appeared a single time. CDR3 sequence: CASSNLGGIDEDYTF. The CDR3 bases are TGTGCCAGCAGTAATCTAGGGGGTATTGATGAAGACTACACCTTC. The chain uses TRBV28 and TRBJ1-2; D perhaps matches TRBD1 (6 bases). The germline V gene has CDR1 MDHEN and CDR2 SYDVKM. The CDR3 is made up of 15 amino acids. Trimming shortened V by 5 bases and J by 10 bases, and 23 bases separated the two germline ends.

On this clone itself: Other DNA sequences within the sample encode an identical CDR3. The V and J genes are TRBV2 and TRBJ1-2; TRBD1 matches at 9 bases. This CDR3 is built from 13 residues. Losses at the gene ends were 6 bases for V and 7 bases for J; bases not matched to a gene: 6. The germline V gene encodes CDR1 SNHLY and CDR2 FYNNEI. CDR3 nucleotide sequence: TGTGCCAGCAGGGACAGGGGAGTGGGTGGCTACACCTTC. Amino acid sequence: CASRDRGVGGYTF.

The V call is TRBV27, the J call TRBJ1-3, with TRBD1 as a possible D gene (6 bases). Trimming left V 10 bases short and J 2 bases short, with 21 bases between. The CDR3 is made up of 16 amino acids. Germline V CDR1 and CDR2: MNHEY, SMNVEV (reference sequence). DNA for the CDR3: TGTGCCATCACGAGGGGGGGAAAAGGAACTGGAAACACCATATATTTT. Amino acid sequence: CAITRGGKGTGNTIYF.

Regarding this clone: Other nucleotide sequences in the sample specify the same CDR3. The rearrangement joins TRBV7-2 to TRBJ2-7; D ambiguous. V was cut by 3 bases and J by 3 bases, with 12 bases left in between. The CDR3 runs 14 residues. Per germline, CDR1 SGHTA and CDR2 FQGNSA. The CDR3: CASSFDRSGYEQYF. For the CDR3, the DNA is TGTGCCAGCAGCTTTGATCGATCCGGCTACGAGCAGTACTTC. The full variable domain, completed using reference TRBV7-2 and TRBJ2-7, is GAGVSQSPSNKVTEKGKDVELRCDPISGHTALYWYRQSLGQGLEFLIYFQGNSAPDKSGLPSDRFSAERTGGSVSTLTIQRTQQEDSAVYLCASSFDRSGYEQYFGPGTRLTVT.

This sequence joins TRBV29-1 and TRBJ2-7; 8 bases are shared with TRBD1. Germline V gene lookup returns CDR1 SQVTM and CDR2 ANQGSEA. The CDR3 covers 12 residues. The V gene end was trimmed by 3 bases and the J gene end by 2 bases; junction bases not matched to a gene: 0. The CDR3 protein is CSVEDRAYEQYF. The DNA of the CDR3 is TGCAGCGTTGAGGACAGGGCCTACGAGCAGTACTTC.

The chain joins TRBV29-1 to TRBJ1-2; a weak D match, TRBD1 (5 bases). The CDR3 has 13 residues. Trimming took off 6 bases at V and 8 bases at J, with 19 bases between the two ends. Germline V lookup: CDR1 SQVTM, CDR2 ANQGSEA. CDR3 bases: TGCAGCGTGGGGGACCCGTCGGAGGGCGGCTACACCTTC. The encoded protein is CSVGDPSEGGYTF.

This rearrangement joins TRBV19 to TRBJ1-2, with TRBD1 matching 7 bases. The germline CDR1 and CDR2 sequences are LNHDA and SQIVND (reference sequence). There are 15 residues in the CDR3. Germline trimming cut 8 bases from V and 6 bases from J; bases unmatched to any gene: 15. CDR3 in amino acids: CASGGGGRRNDGYTF. DNA of the CDR3: TGTGCCAGTGGAGGGGGCGGTAGGAGAAATGATGGCTACACCTTC.

The chain joins TRBV28 to TRBJ2-5, with D unclear. Germline-derived CDR1 and CDR2 are MDHEN and SYDVKM. The ends were cut back, 3 bases at V and 4 bases at J, with 9 bases in the middle. The CDR3 sequence is 13 residues long. The CDR3 spells CASSFGRRETQYF. The CDR3 nucleotides are TGTGCCAGCAGTTTTGGTAGGAGAGAGACCCAGTACTTC.

The chain uses TRBV7-2 and TRBJ2-7; the match to TRBD2 covers 8 bases. CDR1 is SGHTA, CDR2 FQGNSA, per germline. This CDR3 has 15 residues. The J segment lost 6 bases and the V segment lost 3 bases, leaving 10 bases of the junction unmatched. CDR3 sequence reads: CASSFLHGGAPEQYF. CDR3 nucleotides: TGTGCCAGCAGCTTCCTGCACGGGGGGGCTCCCGAGCAGTACTTC.

The chain recombines TRBV7-9 with TRBJ2-3; 9 bases are shared with TRBD2. This CDR3 has 14 amino acids. The V gene end was trimmed by 6 bases and the J gene end by 6 bases; junction bases not matched to a gene: 7. Germline V gives CDR1 SEHNR, CDR2 FQNEAQ (reference sequence). CDR3 DNA sequence: TGTGCCAGCAGTTCTAGCGGGGTGTGGGATACGCAGTATTTT. It encodes CASSSSGVWDTQYF.

The chain links TRBV7-2 to TRBJ1-2; no definite D call. Germline lookup yields CDR1 SGHTA and CDR2 FQGNSA. V lost 1 base to trimming and J lost 4 bases, with 13 bases between them. The CDR3 is 15 residues long. The CDR3: CASSLDPGSVYGYTF. The CDR3 coding sequence is TGTGCCAGCAGCTTAGACCCGGGTTCGGTCTATGGCTACACCTTC.

This rearrangement joins TRBV9 to TRBJ1-5; 7 bases line up with TRBD1. Germline V gene data show CDR1 as SGDLS and CDR2 as YYNGEE. This CDR3 region has 15 residues. J was trimmed by 0 bases and V by 0 bases; bases with no gene match: 0. The CDR3: CASSVGQGSNQPQHF. In nucleotides, the CDR3 is TGTGCCAGCAGCGTAGGACAGGGTAGCAATCAGCCCCAGCATTTT.

This sequence joins TRBV18 and TRBJ1-5; TRBD1 agrees at 9 bases. The CDR3 sequence is 16 residues long. Germline trimming cut 3 bases from V and 2 bases from J; bases unmatched to any gene: 5. Looked up from germline, CDR1 is KGHSH and CDR2 is LQKENI. CDR3 DNA: TGTGCCAGCTCACCCACAGGGGGCGTGGGCAATCAGCCCCAGCATTTT. Translated: CASSPTGGVGNQPQHF.

The rearrangement links TRBV28 to TRBJ2-7, with D tentatively TRBD1 (6 bases). Germline CDR1 MDHEN, CDR2 SYDVKM. Trimming removed 6 bases from V and 6 bases from J, with 18 bases in between. The CDR3 spans 14 residues. CDR3 amino acids: CASRLDRFSSEQYF. In DNA form, the CDR3 reads TGTGCCAGCAGACTAGACAGGTTTTCGTCCGAGCAGTACTTC.